These 30 T cell receptor beta chains came from one sample sequenced in a study of blood T cell repertoires in COVID-19. The method was immunoSEQ multiplex PCR; TCRdb's version includes in-frame clones alone and lacks a portion of them. The table has about 400,000 clones, 89% seen once. The sample taken for sequencing was PBMCs or T cells enriched from blood (not recorded which). The receptor source for this set is a woman aged 30 to 39 who had recovered from COVID-19.

The CDR3 sequence: CASSLGVGQGYNEQFF. CDR3 bases: TGCGCCAGCAGCTTGGGTGTGGGGCAGGGCTACAATGAGCAGTTCTTC. This sequence joins TRBV5-1 and TRBJ2-1; D possibly corresponds to TRBD1 (5 bases). Per the germline V gene, CDR1 is SGHRS and CDR2 is YFSETQ. The CDR3 runs 16 residues. Trimming removed 0 bases from V and 3 bases from J, with 13 bases in between. The full variable domain, completed using reference TRBV5-1 and TRBJ2-1, is KAGVTQTPRYLIKTRGQQVTLSCSPISGHRSVSWYQQTPGQGLQFLFEYFSETQRNKGNFPGRFSGRQFSNSRSEMNVSTLELGDSALYLCASSLGVGQGYNEQFFGPGTRLTVL.

This sequence joins TRBV11-2 and TRBJ2-1; 9 bases match TRBD1. The CDR3 sequence is 17 residues long. Trimming at V came to 6 bases and at J to 8 bases, leaving 17 bases not matched to a gene. Germline values: CDR1 SGHAT, CDR2 FQNNGV. CDR3 coding DNA: TGTGCCAGCAGGGGTAGGACCGGACAGGGGTACCCAGATGAGCAGTTCTTC. Translating it yields CASRGRTGQGYPDEQFF.

The rearrangement joins TRBV19 to TRBJ1-4, with D possibly being TRBD1 (6 bases). CDR1 is LNHDA, CDR2 SQIVND, per germline (reference sequence). The germline V and J ends were trimmed by 6 bases and 3 bases, with 26 bases remaining between them. The CDR3 is 19 residues long. In DNA form, the CDR3 reads TGTGCCAGTAGCATCCGCCTCCGGGACACAGGGCGACCTAATGAAAAACTGTTTTTT. Protein product: CASSIRLRDTGRPNEKLFF.

The genes are TRBV29-1 and TRBJ1-2; no reliable D call. This CDR3 spans 14 amino acids. Trimming stripped 0 bases from V and 1 base from J, with 9 bases between. Germline loops: CDR1 SQVTM, CDR2 ANQGSEA. The CDR3 reads CSVEDRGVNYGYTF. DNA of the CDR3: TGCAGCGTTGAAGATCGGGGAGTTAACTATGGCTACACCTTC.

The chain couples TRBV7-3 to TRBJ2-1, with D perhaps TRBD1 (5 bases). The CDR3 consists of 12 residues. V was pared by 2 bases and J by 8 bases, with 7 bases between. Germline assignment: CDR1 SGHTA and CDR2 FQGTGA. Here the CDR3 reads CASSLQGYEQFF. The DNA for the CDR3 is TGTGCCAGCAGCTTACAGGGTTATGAGCAGTTCTTC.

This sequence joins TRBV14 and TRBJ2-7; D remains unclear. Germline CDR1 SGHDN, CDR2 FVKESK. The CDR3 sequence is 14 residues long. V shed 0 bases and J shed 0 bases, with 6 bases lying between them. The DNA for the CDR3 is TGTGCCAGCAGCCAAGATCAAGCCTCCTACGAGCAGTACTTC. It is translated as CASSQDQASYEQYF.

The chain links TRBV29-1 to TRBJ1-1, with a weak D call TRBD1 (6 bases). V lost 3 bases and J 11 bases, leaving 22 bases between the germline ends. The length of the CDR3 is 14 residues. Per the germline V gene, CDR1 is SQVTM and CDR2 is ANQGSEA. CDR3 bases: TGCAGCGTTGATGCAGGCGGGGGCGTGGGGTCGGCTTTCTTT. Encoded protein: CSVDAGGGVGSAFF.

The J gene is TRBJ2-5, the V gene TRBV7-9; 11 nucleotides match TRBD2. With 2 bases clipped from V and 5 bases from J, the junction kept 16 bases outside the gene matches. Germline loops: CDR1 SEHNR, CDR2 FQNEAQ (reference sequence). The CDR3 loop spans 19 amino acids. CDR3: CASSLSPRLAGPGRETQYF. The CDR3 nucleotides are TGTGCCAGCAGCTTATCCCCTCGACTAGCGGGACCAGGACGGGAGACCCAGTACTTC.

The rearrangement joins TRBV2 to TRBJ2-1; 7 bases fit TRBD2. The CDR3 covers 12 residues. V was clipped by 8 bases and J by 6 bases; unmatched bases: 4. Per the germline V gene, CDR1 is SNHLY and CDR2 is FYNNEI. CDR3: CASGPSGNEQFF. The CDR3 bases are TGTGCCAGCGGCCCTAGCGGCAATGAGCAGTTCTTC.

This chain uses TRBV28 with TRBJ1-2; 8 bases match TRBD1. Looked up from germline, CDR1 is MDHEN and CDR2 is SYDVKM. There are 14 residues in the CDR3. After removal of 6 bases from V and 5 bases from J, the junction contained 8 bases not matched to a gene. CDR3 bases: TGTGCCAGCAGGAGAACAGGGGGTCGGTATGGCTACACCTTC. It yields the protein CASRRTGGRYGYTF.

The rearrangement links TRBV7-2 to TRBJ2-3, with TRBD2 as a possible D gene (5 bases). V was trimmed by 2 bases and J by 0 bases, leaving 21 bases between them. Germline V gene sequence: CDR1 SGHTA, CDR2 FQGNSA. This CDR3 spans 19 amino acids. For the CDR3, the DNA is TGTGCCAGCAGCTTAAGGACCGTTCCGGGGTCTACTAGCACAGATACGCAGTATTTT. It is translated as CASSLRTVPGSTSTDTQYF.

The rearrangement joins TRBV6-5 to TRBJ2-7; the D gene is possibly TRBD1 (6 bases). V was trimmed by 8 bases and J by 1 base, leaving 12 bases between them. The CDR3 totals 13 residues. CDR1 MNHEY and CDR2 SVGAGI come from the germline V gene. CDR3 DNA sequence: TGTGCCAGCGGCCTACAGGGATCCTACGAGCAGTACTTC. Protein product: CASGLQGSYEQYF.

The J gene is TRBJ2-7, the V gene TRBV10-3, with 8 bases fitting TRBD1. This CDR3 has 15 amino acids. V was clipped by 0 bases and J by 3 bases; unmatched bases: 4. CDR1 and CDR2 (germline): ENHRY, SYGVKD. In DNA form, the CDR3 reads TGTGCCATCAGTGAGTCTCAGGGGGCGGGCTACGAGCAGTACTTC. It translates to CAISESQGAGYEQYF.

The chain combines TRBV6-5 with TRBJ2-3; D remains ambiguous. Germline assignment: CDR1 MNHEY and CDR2 SVGAGI. This CDR3 spans 12 amino acids. Trimming cost V 0 bases and J 6 bases, with 4 bases left between them. The CDR3 protein is CASSYSGDTQYF. In DNA, the CDR3 is TGTGCCAGCAGTTACTCCGGGGATACGCAGTATTTT.

V is TRBV3-1 (or the pseudogene TRBV3-2) and J is TRBJ2-4, with 14 bases aligning to TRBD2. V lost 4 bases, J lost 6 bases, and 5 bases stayed unmatched. Germline CDR1 reads LGHDT; CDR2 reads YNNKEL (reference sequence). CDR3 size: 16 residues. The CDR3 region has the DNA TGTGCCAGCAGCCCCAGACTAGCGGGAGGGCGAAACATTCAGTACTTC. Translating it yields CASSPRLAGGRNIQYF.

V usage is TRBV12-3 or TRBV12-4 and J usage is TRBJ1-2; D is perhaps TRBD1 (5 bases). Deletions cut 7 bases from V and 8 bases from J, with 14 bases between. The CDR3 loop spans 12 amino acids. Here the CDR3 reads CASTTGGFGYTF. CDR3 DNA: TGTGCCAGCACCACCGGGGGTTTCGGCTACACCTTC.

The V and J genes are TRBV28 and TRBJ1-4; a possible D gene is TRBD1 (5 bases). The V end lost 11 bases, the J end lost 8 bases, and 21 bases lay between the germline ends. CDR3 length equals 14 residues. Germline V gene lookup returns CDR1 MDHEN and CDR2 SYDVKM. CDR3 region: CASGVGVSREKLFF. For the CDR3, the DNA is TGTGCCTCTGGAGTAGGGGTTTCGAGGGAAAAACTGTTTTTT.

The V and J genes are TRBV19 and TRBJ2-2, with TRBD2 matching over 8 bases. The germline V gene has CDR1 LNHDA and CDR2 SQIVND (reference sequence). V lost 7 bases, J lost 7 bases, and 8 bases stayed unmatched. The CDR3 is 14 amino acids. This CDR3 reads CASKDGGAGGELFF. In DNA form, the CDR3 reads TGTGCCAGTAAGGACGGGGGGGCCGGCGGGGAGCTGTTTTTT. The full variable domain, its missing parts supplied by reference TRBV19 and TRBJ2-2, is DGGITQSPKYLFRKEGQNVTLSCEQNLNHDAMYWYRQDPGQGLRLIYYSQIVNDFQKGDIAEGYSVSREKKESFPLTVTSAQKNPTAFYLCASKDGGAGGELFFGEGSRLTVL.

The rearrangement joins TRBV12-3 or TRBV12-4 to TRBJ1-3; D is possibly TRBD1 (5 bases). The CDR3 has 13 residues. V lost 5 bases to trimming and J lost 2 bases, with 7 bases between them. CDR3 sequence reads: CASSPTAGNTIYF. In DNA, the CDR3 is TGTGCCAGCAGTCCGACAGCTGGAAACACCATATATTTT.

The rearrangement joins TRBV7-3 to TRBJ2-2, with 9 bases identical to TRBD1. Germline V gives CDR1 SGHTA, CDR2 FQGTGA. The CDR3 is 15 residues long. With V trimmed by 5 bases and J by 5 bases, 6 bases remained unmatched. As DNA, the CDR3 is TGTGCCAGCAGCAAGACAGGGGGGTCAACCGGGGAGCTGTTTTTT. Encoded protein: CASSKTGGSTGELFF.

The chain combines TRBV25-1 with TRBJ2-6; tentative D call: TRBD1 (5 bases). Germline V gene data show CDR1 as MGHDK and CDR2 as SYGVNS. V dropped 4 bases and J dropped 3 bases, with 16 bases sitting between them. This CDR3 has 17 residues. CDR3 in DNA: TGTGCCAGCAGTGGCCTCGAAGGGGCGCATGGGGCCAACGTCCTGACTTTC. This codes for CASSGLEGAHGANVLTF.

The chain is built from TRBV18 and TRBJ1-2; D not certain. This CDR3 spans 14 amino acids. Trimming cost V 2 bases and J 1 base, with 8 bases left between them. The germline V gene encodes CDR1 KGHSH and CDR2 LQKENI. CDR3 bases: TGTGCCAGCTCACCAGGAGCCTATAACTATGGCTACACCTTC. Protein sequence: CASSPGAYNYGYTF.

The chain recombines TRBV7-9 with TRBJ1-1; 10 bases align to TRBD1. V dropped 5 bases and J dropped 3; count of bases not matched to a gene: 9. Germline CDR1 and CDR2: SEHNR and FQNEAQ (reference sequence). The CDR3 spans 16 residues. CDR3 DNA sequence: TGTGCCAGCAGCCGGGACAGGGGCCGTCGGGACACTGAAGCTTTCTTT. Protein product: CASSRDRGRRDTEAFF.

The CDR3 loop is CASSPRAGNGYTF. The CDR3, as DNA: TGTGCCAGCAGCCCTCGGGCAGGGAATGGCTACACCTTC. This chain connects TRBV6-2 or TRBV6-3 to TRBJ1-2; D may be TRBD1 (5 bases). V was trimmed by 6 bases and J by 6 bases, leaving 14 bases between them. Germline V CDR1 and CDR2: MNHEY, SVGEGT. The CDR3 is 13 residues long.

The chain is built from TRBV30 and TRBJ2-3; D remains ambiguous. The CDR3 contains 12 residues. V was cut by 0 bases and J by 4 bases, with 5 bases left in between. The germline gives CDR1 GTSNPN, CDR2 SVGIG (reference sequence). This CDR3 is CAWSVTADTQYF. The CDR3, as DNA: TGTGCCTGGAGTGTAACGGCAGATACGCAGTATTTT.

V is TRBV12-5 and J is TRBJ1-2, with D uncertain. The germline CDR1 and CDR2 sequences are LGHNT and FRNRAP. Trimming shortened V by 0 bases and J by 3 bases, and 8 bases separated the two germline ends. The CDR3 runs to 14 residues. The CDR3 DNA is TGTGCTAGTGGTTTGGTAATATTCTACTATGGCTACACCTTC. Its translation: CASGLVIFYYGYTF.

This chain joins TRBV18 and TRBJ2-1, with D possibly being TRBD2 (6 bases). The CDR3 has 13 amino acids. Trimming shortened V by 2 bases and J by 10 bases, and 12 bases separated the two germline ends. Germline CDR1 is KGHSH and CDR2 is LQKENI. The CDR3 is CASSPTEGLEQFF. CDR3 DNA sequence: TGTGCCAGCTCACCAACGGAGGGTTTGGAGCAGTTCTTC.

This clone occurred once. The rearrangement uses TRBV10-3 and TRBJ1-2; a possible D gene is TRBD1 (5 bases). This CDR3 spans 14 amino acids. Trimming removed 3 bases at V and 4 bases at J, with 12 bases between. CDR1 ENHRY and CDR2 SYGVKD come from the germline V gene. The CDR3 region has the DNA TGTGCCATCAGTGATCCCGACAGCACCTATGGCTACACCTTC. This encodes CAISDPDSTYGYTF.

This clone was picked up a small number of times. The chain has TRBV28 and TRBJ1-5, with D unclear. The CDR3 runs 16 residues. Trimming cost V 8 bases and J 1 base, with 18 bases left between them. Germline CDR1 MDHEN, CDR2 SYDVKM. CDR3 bases: TGTGCCAGCGGGCGGGCCCGGGGTTGGAGCAATCAGCCCCAGCATTTT. Protein product: CASGRARGWSNQPQHF. The variable domain in full, with the rest retrieved from reference TRBV28 and TRBJ1-5, is DVKVTQSSRYLVKRTGEKVFLECVQDMDHENMFWYRQDPGLGLRLIYFSYDVKMKEKGDIPEGYSVSREKKERFSLILESASTNQTSMYLCASGRARGWSNQPQHFGDGTRLSIL.

The genes are TRBV14 and TRBJ1-4; no definite D call. Between the trimmed V and J ends, which lost 4 bases and 7 bases, there was a span of 19 bases. Germline V gene data show CDR1 as SGHDN and CDR2 as FVKESK. The CDR3 is 16 amino acids. CDR3 sequence: CASSPMSSRSGEKLFF. The CDR3 DNA reads TGTGCCAGCAGCCCCATGTCCTCCCGTAGTGGTGAAAAACTGTTTTTT.